This TCR beta chain derives from a study of blood T cell repertoires in COVID-19. Study-level background: Sources were T cells, B-cell-depleted T cells, or PBMCs; the material itself was cDNA or gDNA.

Authors' data handling: Amplification from reference gene primers served as the basis for estimated nucleated cell counts. Produced via immunoSEQ multiplex PCR; TCRdb's table is partial and in-frame only. Clonal size and the V and J genes are those of that table, whereas D and trimming came from the DNA. This table has about 200,000 clones, about 88% appearing once. About this clone itself: Within the sample, other DNA sequences also encode this same CDR3.

The material sequenced was peripheral blood. The sequence was obtained from a man aged 35 to 55 with active or convalescent COVID-19.

The CDR3 here is CASSSGTGNTEAFF. The CDR3 DNA reads as TGTGCCAGTAGCTCCGGGACAGGGAATACTGAAGCTTTCTTT. V is TRBV19 and J is TRBJ1-1, with 9 bases identical to TRBD1. The CDR3 length is 14 residues. J gave up 5 bases and V 6 bases, and 7 bases lay outside the gene matches. Germline V gene data show CDR1 as LNHDA and CDR2 as SQIVND (reference sequence).